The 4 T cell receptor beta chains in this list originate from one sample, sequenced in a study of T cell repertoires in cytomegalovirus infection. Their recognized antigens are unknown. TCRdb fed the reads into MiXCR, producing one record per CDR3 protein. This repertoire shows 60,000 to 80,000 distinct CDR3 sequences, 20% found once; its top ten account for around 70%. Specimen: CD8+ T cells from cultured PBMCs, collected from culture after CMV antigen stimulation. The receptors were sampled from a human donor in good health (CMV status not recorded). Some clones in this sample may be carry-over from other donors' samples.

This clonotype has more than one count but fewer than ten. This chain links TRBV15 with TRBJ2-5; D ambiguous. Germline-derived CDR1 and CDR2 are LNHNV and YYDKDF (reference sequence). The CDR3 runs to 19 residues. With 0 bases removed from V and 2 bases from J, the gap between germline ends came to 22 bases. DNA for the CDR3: TGTGCCACCAGCAGAGAATTGGACCGTTACTGGGATGATCAAGAGACCCAGTACTTC. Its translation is CATSRELDRYWDDQETQYF.

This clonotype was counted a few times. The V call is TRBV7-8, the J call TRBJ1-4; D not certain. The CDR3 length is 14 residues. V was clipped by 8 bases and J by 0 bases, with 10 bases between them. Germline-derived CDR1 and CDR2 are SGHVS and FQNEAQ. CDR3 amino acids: CASSLDATNEKLFF. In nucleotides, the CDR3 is TGTGCCAGCTCTTTAGATGCAACTAATGAAAAACTGTTTTTT.

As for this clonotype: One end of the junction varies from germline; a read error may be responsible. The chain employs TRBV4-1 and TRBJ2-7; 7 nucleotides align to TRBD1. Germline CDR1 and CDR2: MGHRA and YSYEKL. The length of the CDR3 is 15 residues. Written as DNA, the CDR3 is TGTGCCAGCAGCCCCCAACGGGACAGATCCTACGAGCAGTACTTC. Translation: CASSPQRDRSYEQYF.

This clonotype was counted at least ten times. The CDR3 bases are TGTGCCAGCTTTAAACAGGACAGGGGAGAGGAGCAGTACTTC. This gives the protein CASFKQDRGEEQYF. This chain links TRBV7-8 with TRBJ2-7; 9 positions agree with TRBD1. In germline, CDR1 is SGHVS, CDR2 FQNEAQ. The CDR3 length is 14 residues. J was trimmed by 7 bases and V by 8 bases; bases with no gene match: 12. The variable domain in full, with the rest retrieved from reference TRBV7-8 and TRBJ2-7, is GAGVSQSPRYKVAKRGQDVALRCDPISGHVSLFWYQQALGQGPEFLTYFQNEAQLDKSGLPSDRFFAERPEGSVSTLKIQRTQQEDSAVYLCASFKQDRGEEQYFGPGTRLTVT.